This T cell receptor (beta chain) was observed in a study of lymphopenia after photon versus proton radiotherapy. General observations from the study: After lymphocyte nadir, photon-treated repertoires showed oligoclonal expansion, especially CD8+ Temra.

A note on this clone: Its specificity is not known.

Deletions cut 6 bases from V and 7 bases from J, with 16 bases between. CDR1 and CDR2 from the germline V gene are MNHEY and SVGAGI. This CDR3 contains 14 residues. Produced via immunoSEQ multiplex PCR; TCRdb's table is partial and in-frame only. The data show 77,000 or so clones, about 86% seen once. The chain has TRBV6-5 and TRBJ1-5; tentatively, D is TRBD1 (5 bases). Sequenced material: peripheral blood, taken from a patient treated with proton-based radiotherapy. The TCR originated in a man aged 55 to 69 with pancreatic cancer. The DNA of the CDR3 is TGTGCCAGCAGAACCGGGGACCTTAGGCAGCCCCAGCATTTT. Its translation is CASRTGDLRQPQHF.